This entry lists 5 T cell receptor beta chains sequenced from one sample in a study of blood T cell repertoires in COVID-19. Sequencing used immunoSEQ multiplex PCR; TCRdb keeps in-frame clones, though not all of them. The sample gives 140,000 to 150,000 clones, 80% to 90% of which show up once; 11% is in the top ten. Sequenced material: PBMCs or T cells enriched from blood (not recorded which). The source is a man in his 60s who had recovered from COVID-19.

The rearrangement links TRBV19 to TRBJ1-5; TRBD1 agrees at 7 bases. Trimming cost V 5 bases and J 3 bases; bases outside gene matches: 4. The germline gives CDR1 LNHDA, CDR2 SQIVND (reference sequence). CDR3 size: 14 residues. The DNA for the CDR3 is TGTGCCAGTAGTTTCAGGGGGATCAATCAGCCCCAGCATTTT. It codes for CASSFRGINQPQHF.

This rearrangement joins TRBV6-5 to TRBJ1-1; 8 nucleotides match TRBD1. V lost 4 bases to trimming and J lost 7 bases; unmatched junction nucleotides: 2. The CDR3 runs 12 residues. In germline, CDR1 is MNHEY, CDR2 SVGAGI. CDR3 amino acids: CASSLTGVEAFF. The CDR3 DNA sequence: TGTGCCAGCAGTTTGACAGGGGTTGAAGCTTTCTTT.

This clone was counted only a few times. The chain recombines TRBV2 with TRBJ1-5, with D hard to call. Germline assignment: CDR1 SNHLY and CDR2 FYNNEI. V dropped 2 bases and J dropped 2 bases, with 7 bases sitting between them. This CDR3 has 14 amino acids. CDR3 in amino acids: CASSERERNQPQHF. CDR3 DNA: TGTGCCAGCAGTGAACGGGAGCGCAATCAGCCCCAGCATTTT.

V usage is TRBV4-1 and J usage is TRBJ2-7; D uncertain. Germline CDR1 MGHRA, CDR2 YSYEKL. The CDR3 is made up of 16 amino acids. Trimming took off 0 bases at V and 0 bases at J, with 12 bases between the two ends. As DNA, the CDR3 is TGCGCCAGCAGCCAAGAGGCGGCTTTAGGCTCCTACGAGCAGTACTTC. Translation: CASSQEAALGSYEQYF.

This clone was seen only once. The genes are TRBV5-1 and TRBJ1-2; 7 positions agree with TRBD1. The CDR3 runs to 14 residues. CDR1 is SGHRS, CDR2 YFSETQ, per germline. The ends lost 4 bases at V and 6 bases at J; junction bases unmatched: 9. The CDR3 here is CASSPVGGRNGYTF. In DNA, the CDR3 is TGCGCCAGCAGCCCGGTAGGGGGCAGAAATGGCTACACCTTC.